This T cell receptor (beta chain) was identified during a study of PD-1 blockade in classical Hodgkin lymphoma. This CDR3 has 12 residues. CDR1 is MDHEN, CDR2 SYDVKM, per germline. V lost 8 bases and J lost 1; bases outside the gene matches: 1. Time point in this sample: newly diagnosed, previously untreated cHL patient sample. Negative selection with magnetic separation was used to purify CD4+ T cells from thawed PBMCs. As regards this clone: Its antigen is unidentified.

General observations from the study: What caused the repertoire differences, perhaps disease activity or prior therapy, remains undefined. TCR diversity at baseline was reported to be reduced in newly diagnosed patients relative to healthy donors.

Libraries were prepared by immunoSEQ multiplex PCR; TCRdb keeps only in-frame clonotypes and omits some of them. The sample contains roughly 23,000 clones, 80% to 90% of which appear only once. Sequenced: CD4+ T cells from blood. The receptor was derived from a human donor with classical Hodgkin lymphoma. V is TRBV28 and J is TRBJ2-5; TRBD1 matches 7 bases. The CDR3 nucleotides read TGTGCCAGCGGGACAGTCCAAGAGACCCAGTACTTC. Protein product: CASGTVQETQYF.